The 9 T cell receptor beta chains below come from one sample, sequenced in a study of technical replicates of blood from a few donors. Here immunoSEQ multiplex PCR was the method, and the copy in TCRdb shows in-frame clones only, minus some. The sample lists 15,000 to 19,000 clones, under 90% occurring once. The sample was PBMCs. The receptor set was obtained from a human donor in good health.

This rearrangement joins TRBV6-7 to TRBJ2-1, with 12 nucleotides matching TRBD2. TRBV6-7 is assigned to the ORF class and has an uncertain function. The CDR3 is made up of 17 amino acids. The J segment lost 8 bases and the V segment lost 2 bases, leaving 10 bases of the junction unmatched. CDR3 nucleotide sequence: TGTGCCAGCAGTTACCCACCCGGACTAGCGGGATTTGATGAGCAGTTCTTC. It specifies CASSYPPGLAGFDEQFF.

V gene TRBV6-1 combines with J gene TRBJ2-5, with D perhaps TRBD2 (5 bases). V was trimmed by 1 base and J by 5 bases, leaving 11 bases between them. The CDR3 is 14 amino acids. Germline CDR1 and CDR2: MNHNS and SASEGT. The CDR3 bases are TGTGCCAGCAGTGAAGGGCCAGCGGCGGAGACCCAGTACTTC. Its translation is CASSEGPAAETQYF.

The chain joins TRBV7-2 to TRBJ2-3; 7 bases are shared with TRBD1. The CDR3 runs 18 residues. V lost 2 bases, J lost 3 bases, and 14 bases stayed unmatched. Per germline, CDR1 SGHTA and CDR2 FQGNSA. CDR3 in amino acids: CASSLYVNRGRRTDTQYF. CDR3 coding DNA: TGTGCCAGCAGCTTATATGTCAACAGGGGTAGGAGGACAGATACGCAGTATTTT.

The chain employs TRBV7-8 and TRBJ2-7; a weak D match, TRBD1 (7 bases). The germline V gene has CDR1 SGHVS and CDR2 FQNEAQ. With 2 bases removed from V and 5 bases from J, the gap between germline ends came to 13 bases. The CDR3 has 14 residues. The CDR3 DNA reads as TGTGCCAGCAGCTTATTGGCCAGGGGGGACGAGCAGTACTTC. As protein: CASSLLARGDEQYF.

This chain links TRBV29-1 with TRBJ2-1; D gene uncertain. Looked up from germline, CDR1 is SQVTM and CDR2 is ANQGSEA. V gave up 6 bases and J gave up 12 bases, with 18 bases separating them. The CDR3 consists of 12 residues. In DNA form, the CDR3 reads TGCAGCGTCGACACAAGTGCCCTTAGGCAGTTCTTC. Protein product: CSVDTSALRQFF.

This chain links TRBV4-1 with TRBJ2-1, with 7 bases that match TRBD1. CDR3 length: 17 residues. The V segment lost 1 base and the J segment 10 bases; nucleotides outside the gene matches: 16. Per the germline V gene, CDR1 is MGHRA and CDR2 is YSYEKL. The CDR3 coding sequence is TGCGCCAGCAGCCAAGGCAGCCGTAACAGGGGCGGCGGAGAGCAGTTCTTC. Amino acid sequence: CASSQGSRNRGGGEQFF.

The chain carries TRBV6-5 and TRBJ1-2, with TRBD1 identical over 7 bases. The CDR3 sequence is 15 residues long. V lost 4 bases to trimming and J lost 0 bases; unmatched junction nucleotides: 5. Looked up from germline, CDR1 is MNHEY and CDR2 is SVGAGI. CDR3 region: CASSSGQAANYGYTF. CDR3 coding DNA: TGTGCCAGCAGTTCCGGACAGGCAGCTAACTATGGCTACACCTTC.

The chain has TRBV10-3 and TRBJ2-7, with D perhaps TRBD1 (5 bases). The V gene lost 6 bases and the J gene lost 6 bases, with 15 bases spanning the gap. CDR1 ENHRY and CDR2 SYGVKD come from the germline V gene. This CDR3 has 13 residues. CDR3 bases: TGTGCCATCAGCGGTAATACAGGTTCCGAGCAGTACTTC. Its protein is CAISGNTGSEQYF.

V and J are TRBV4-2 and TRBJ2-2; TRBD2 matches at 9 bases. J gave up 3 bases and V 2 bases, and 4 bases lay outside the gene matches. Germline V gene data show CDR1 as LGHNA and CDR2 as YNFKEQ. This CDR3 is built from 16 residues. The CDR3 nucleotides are TGTGCCAGCAGCCAAAGGGTAGCGGGAGACACCGGGGAGCTGTTTTTT. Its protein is CASSQRVAGDTGELFF.